This T cell receptor beta chain was observed in a study of cytomegalovirus exposure and HLA in healthy donors. In regard to this clone: Its antigen is unknown.

Regarding the study as a whole: It was found in a later analysis that first-cohort TCR clusters tended to co-occur in the 130 or so validation repertoires. Testing in vitro showed a few CMV-associated chains specific for CMV antigens.

CDR3 length: 13 amino acids. The V end was cut by 1 base, the J end by 8 bases, with 12 bases between. The germline CDR1 and CDR2 sequences are SEHNR and FQNEAQ (reference sequence). The table came from immunoSEQ multiplex PCR; TCRdb's copy has only in-frame clones and leaves some out. The data show 200,000 to 300,000 clones, with around 91% seen just once and approximately 3.1% held by the top ten. This sequence originates from a woman aged 25 to 45 in good health and CMV-seronegative. This chain links TRBV7-9 with TRBJ2-7, with a weak D call TRBD1 (6 bases). The sample was PBMCs. CDR3 amino acids: CASSLGSGTQQYF. The CDR3, as DNA: TGTGCCAGCAGCTTAGGATCCGGGACACAGCAGTACTTC.